The 8 T cell receptor beta chains presented below share a single source sample, sequenced in a study of blood T cell repertoires in COVID-19. Libraries were prepared by immunoSEQ multiplex PCR; TCRdb keeps only in-frame clonotypes and omits some of them. The sample contains about 180,000 clones, 70% to 90% of which appear only once. The source material was peripheral blood. These receptors all stem from a human donor with active or convalescent COVID-19. The donor label of this sample is uncertain.

The chain is built from TRBV12-5 and TRBJ1-5; TRBD1 matches 9 bases. Trimming took 1 base from V and 6 from J; bases not matched to a gene: 4. Germline V gives CDR1 LGHNT, CDR2 FRNRAP. The CDR3 is made up of 15 amino acids. CDR3 protein: CASGLDTGGGQPQHF. The CDR3 DNA reads TGTGCTAGTGGTTTGGATACAGGGGGCGGTCAGCCCCAGCATTTT.

The CDR3: CASSHRRDRGLSGANVLTF. CDR3 nucleotide sequence: TGTGCCAGCAGCCACCGCCGGGACAGGGGGCTCTCTGGGGCCAACGTCCTGACTTTC. The chain uses TRBV2 and TRBJ2-6; 12 bases map to TRBD1. Germline CDR1 reads SNHLY; CDR2 reads FYNNEI. V was clipped by 6 bases and J by 0 bases; unmatched bases: 9. The CDR3 length is 19 residues.

The CDR3: CASSVVADTDTQYF. The DNA of the CDR3 is TGTGCCAGCAGCGTAGTGGCTGACACAGATACGCAGTATTTT. This chain links TRBV9 with TRBJ2-3, with no clear D. CDR3 length: 14 residues. Trimming removed 0 bases at V and 2 bases at J, with 7 bases between. Germline CDR1 is SGDLS and CDR2 is YYNGEE.

This clone was detected only a few times. V and J are TRBV30 and TRBJ2-1, with D unresolved. V was pared by 4 bases and J by 4 bases, with 8 bases between. The CDR3 contains 12 residues. Germline CDR1 and CDR2: GTSNPN and SVGIG (reference sequence). The CDR3 nucleotides read TGTGCCTGGACAGGCGCTTACAATGAGCAGTTCTTC. Its translation is CAWTGAYNEQFF.

The chain has TRBV7-3 and TRBJ2-3, with a weak D call TRBD1 (6 bases). The CDR3 is 13 residues long. Germline V gene data show CDR1 as SGHTA and CDR2 as FQGTGA. Deletions cut 5 bases from V and 3 bases from J, with 9 bases between. The CDR3 nucleotides are TGTGCCAGCAGCGGACAGCCTACAGATACGCAGTATTTT. Amino acids: CASSGQPTDTQYF.

As for this clone: Relative to the germline gene, one junction end is altered; a read error may explain this. V gene TRBV28 combines with J gene TRBJ1-1; D not certain. CDR1 MDHEN and CDR2 SYDVKM come from the germline V gene. The CDR3 contains 14 residues. The CDR3 here is CASSLPHGLVSTWF. For the CDR3, the DNA is TGTGCCAGCAGTTTACCCCATGGGCTGGTCAGTACCTGGTTT.

This chain joins TRBV24-1 and TRBJ2-7; TRBD2 is a possible D gene (6 bases). V lost 4 bases and J 5 bases, leaving 17 bases between the germline ends. This CDR3 spans 15 amino acids. The V gene's germline CDR1 is KGHDR and CDR2 SFDVKD. DNA for the CDR3: TGTGCCACCAGTGACCCCTCCCAGGGAGGCAACGAGCAGTACTTC. It yields the protein CATSDPSQGGNEQYF.

The V and J genes are TRBV15 and TRBJ2-4; maybe TRBD2 (6 bases). This CDR3 spans 15 amino acids. V lost 0 bases to trimming and J lost 6 bases, with 12 bases between them. Germline assignment: CDR1 LNHNV and CDR2 YYDKDF (reference sequence). In nucleotides, the CDR3 is TGTGCCACCAGCAGAGATGCCATGGGAGGAAACATTCAGTACTTC. Translation gives CATSRDAMGGNIQYF.